A single sample gave rise to the 20 T cell receptor beta chains below, sequenced in a study of PD-1 blockade in mismatch repair-deficient tumors. The repertoire was sequenced with immunoSEQ multiplex PCR; TCRdb's copy has only in-frame clones and lacks some. The data show some 66,000 clones, approximately 90% seen once. The sequencing here drew on peripheral blood, taken 52 weeks after starting pembrolizumab. These receptors were obtained from an adult with mismatch repair-deficient cancer.

The chain joins TRBV6-5 to TRBJ1-5, with 8 bases aligning to TRBD1. The length of the CDR3 is 15 residues. Trimming cost V 0 bases and J 5 bases; bases outside gene matches: 3. CDR1 is MNHEY and CDR2 is SVGAGI in the germline V gene. The CDR3 is CASSYSTGEDQPQHF. The CDR3 DNA follows: TGTGCCAGCAGTTACTCGACAGGGGAAGATCAGCCCCAGCATTTT.

This clone has a handful of counts. The chain carries TRBV6-4 and TRBJ2-7, with D unclear. V was clipped by 2 bases and J by 0 bases, with 8 bases between them. The CDR3 loop spans 14 amino acids. The germline gives CDR1 MRHNA, CDR2 SNTAGT. The CDR3 loop reads CASSDQAPSYEQYF. In DNA, the CDR3 is TGTGCCAGCAGTGACCAGGCCCCCTCCTACGAGCAGTACTTC.

The sample holds one count of this clone. The chain links TRBV5-1 to TRBJ2-1; 8 bases are shared with TRBD2. V trimming: 2 bases; J trimming: 8 bases; junction bases outside the gene matches: 0. CDR3 size: 12 residues. Germline V CDR1 and CDR2: SGHRS, YFSETQ. The CDR3 DNA follows: TGCGCCAGCAGCTTCGGGAGGGATGAGCAGTTCTTC. Amino acids: CASSFGRDEQFF.

The CDR3 sequence is CASIPGGGAQYF. The CDR3 DNA follows: TGTGCCAGCATCCCAGGGGGAGGTGCGCAGTATTTT. The chain recombines TRBV2 with TRBJ2-3; D is possibly TRBD1 (7 bases). The CDR3 spans 12 residues. With 7 bases removed from V and 10 bases from J, the gap between germline ends came to 15 bases. Germline CDR1 reads SNHLY; CDR2 reads FYNNEI.

The chain carries TRBV9 and TRBJ2-7, with TRBD2 identical over 7 bases. The V and J ends lost 4 bases and 7 bases, in that order; junction bases with no gene match: 2. This CDR3 spans 11 amino acids. Per germline, CDR1 SGDLS and CDR2 YYNGEE. CDR3 residues: CASSREGEQYF. In DNA form, the CDR3 reads TGTGCCAGCAGCAGGGAGGGGGAGCAGTACTTC.

This chain joins TRBV30 and TRBJ1-5; TRBD1 matches at 7 bases. The V and J ends lost 2 bases and 6 bases, in that order; junction bases with no gene match: 10. The CDR3 totals 15 residues. CDR1 GTSNPN and CDR2 SVGIG come from the germline V gene (reference sequence). The CDR3 region has the DNA TGTGCCTGGAGTAACCCGGGGACAGTAGCTCAGCCCCAGCATTTT. Translating gives CAWSNPGTVAQPQHF.

The chain couples TRBV9 to TRBJ1-6; D is unresolved. The CDR3 is 16 amino acids. The germline V and J ends were trimmed by 0 bases and 0 bases, with 7 bases remaining between them. The germline V gene encodes CDR1 SGDLS and CDR2 YYNGEE. CDR3 in DNA: TGTGCCAGCAGCGTAGAGGCCGACTCCTATAATTCACCCCTCCACTTT. Translating it yields CASSVEADSYNSPLHF.

In DNA, the CDR3 is TGTGCCAGCAGTGAAACACAGTCCGGGGAGCTGTTTTTT. This sequence encodes CASSETQSGELFF. J is TRBJ2-2 and V is TRBV6-1; D uncertain. This CDR3 is 13 amino acids long. V was clipped by 2 bases and J by 6 bases, with 7 bases between them. CDR1 is MNHNS and CDR2 is SASEGT in the germline V gene.

The chain links TRBV18 to TRBJ1-1; 8 bases are a match to TRBD1. The V segment lost 3 bases and the J segment 4 bases; nucleotides outside the gene matches: 4. The CDR3 runs to 14 residues. The germline CDR1 and CDR2 sequences are KGHSH and LQKENI. This CDR3 is CASSPTGELTEAFF. The CDR3 DNA follows: TGTGCCAGCTCACCGACAGGGGAGCTCACTGAAGCTTTCTTT.

In this sample, this clone turned up a few times. J is TRBJ2-5 and V is TRBV21-1; the D call TRBD2 from the table was never checked on the DNA. TRBV21-1 is recorded as a pseudogene. The CDR3 has 13 amino acids. CDR3 protein: CASSKAGGTTQYF. CDR3 DNA sequence: TGTGCCAGCAGCAAAGCTGGAGGGACGACCCAGTACTTC.

The J gene is TRBJ2-7, the V gene TRBV18, with TRBD1 as a possible D gene (6 bases). CDR3 length: 14 amino acids. Trimming removed 0 bases at V and 5 bases at J, with 11 bases between. The V gene's germline CDR1 is KGHSH and CDR2 LQKENI. This CDR3 reads CASSPPAGDDEQYF. The CDR3, as DNA: TGTGCCAGCTCACCACCCGCAGGGGACGACGAGCAGTACTTC.

The chain uses TRBV19 and TRBJ2-5; no definite D call. Germline V gene lookup returns CDR1 LNHDA and CDR2 SQIVND (reference sequence). V was cut by 3 bases and J by 5 bases, with 16 bases left in between. This CDR3 comprises 15 residues. The chain's CDR3 is CASSMSSGVGETQYF. CDR3 nucleotides: TGTGCCAGTAGTATGTCATCAGGCGTTGGGGAGACCCAGTACTTC.

Here the CDR3 reads CASTLSHFSGANVLTF. The CDR3 region has the DNA TGTGCCAGTACCCTCTCCCATTTCTCTGGGGCCAACGTCCTGACTTTC. The chain carries TRBV19 and TRBJ2-6; D call uncertain. Trimming stripped 7 bases from V and 0 bases from J, with 13 bases between. CDR3 length equals 16 residues. The V gene's germline CDR1 is LNHDA and CDR2 SQIVND (reference sequence).

The chain has TRBV30 and TRBJ2-7; D not certain. Per germline, CDR1 GTSNPN and CDR2 SVGIG (reference sequence). Trimming removed 3 bases from V and 2 bases from J, with 14 bases in between. The CDR3 runs to 14 residues. CDR3 amino acids: CAWREVENPYEQYF. In DNA form, the CDR3 reads TGTGCCTGGAGAGAGGTAGAAAACCCCTACGAGCAGTACTTC.

The chain carries TRBV18 and TRBJ2-7, with D maybe TRBD2 (5 bases). This CDR3 has 19 residues. The germline V gene has CDR1 KGHSH and CDR2 LQKENI. V was trimmed by 4 bases and J by 3 bases, leaving 28 bases between them. Here the CDR3 DNA reads TGTGCCAGCTCACGAGAAAGTGTGACCCACGGACTCCTAATCTACGAGCAGTACTTC. It codes for CASSRESVTHGLLIYEQYF.

This rearrangement joins TRBV9 to TRBJ2-7; D is uncertain. V was shortened by 0 bases and J by 4 bases, with 17 bases between the two germline ends. Germline CDR1 and CDR2: SGDLS and YYNGEE. This CDR3 spans 16 amino acids. The CDR3 spells CASSVAGSLGSYEQYF. Written as DNA, the CDR3 is TGTGCCAGCAGCGTAGCTGGCTCCTTGGGGTCTTACGAGCAGTACTTC.

CDR3 sequence reads: CASSRQGSEQYF. CDR3 bases: TGTGCCAGTAGCAGACAGGGATCCGAGCAGTACTTC. This rearrangement joins TRBV19 to TRBJ2-7; 7 bases align to TRBD1. The CDR3 has 12 residues. Germline CDR1 LNHDA, CDR2 SQIVND (reference sequence). J gave up 6 bases and V 6 bases, and 5 bases lay outside the gene matches.

The CDR3, as DNA: TGTGCCAGTAGTATAGCGCAGGGCTCGAGCTCCTACAATGAGCAGTTCTTC. This encodes CASSIAQGSSSYNEQFF. The rearrangement uses TRBV19 and TRBJ2-1; tentative D call: TRBD1 (5 bases). CDR1 LNHDA and CDR2 SQIVND come from the germline V gene (reference sequence). V gave up 1 base and J gave up 0 bases, with 13 bases separating them. CDR3 length equals 17 residues.

The rearrangement uses TRBV28 and TRBJ2-5; a possible D gene is TRBD1 (5 bases). Between the trimmed V and J ends, which lost 3 bases and 0 bases, there was a span of 11 bases. The CDR3 spans 15 residues. The germline V gene has CDR1 MDHEN and CDR2 SYDVKM. Written as DNA, the CDR3 is TGTGCCAGCAGTTTCCCCGACAGATACCAAGAGACCCAGTACTTC. This translates into CASSFPDRYQETQYF.

On this clone itself: At one of its ends the junction is not consistent with the germline gene, which may arise from a read error. The chain couples TRBV19 to TRBJ2-1, with no clear D. The CDR3 is made up of 13 amino acids. Germline lookup yields CDR1 LNHDA and CDR2 SQIVND (reference sequence). The CDR3 spells CAISRSSYNEQFF. The DNA for the CDR3 is TGTGCCATTAGTAGGAGCTCCTACAATGAGCAGTTCTTC.